This T cell receptor beta chain was recovered during a study of CD8+CD57+ T cells in acquired aplastic anemia. Patients chosen for sequencing had CD8+CD57+ cells that had expanded, as shown by flow cytometry. TCR beta VDJ and CDR3 profiling used genomic DNA as template. MiXCR was run by TCRdb on the reads, yielding one entry per CDR3 protein. This table has a few hundred thousand distinct CDR3 sequences, less than 35% appearing once. Germline values: CDR1 SGHTA, CDR2 FQGNSA. The CDR3 length is 15 residues. V was clipped by 0 bases and J by 6 bases, with 14 bases between them. This clonotype was found many times.

This chain uses TRBV7-2 with TRBJ1-2, with TRBD1 as a possible D gene (5 bases). The sample taken for sequencing was sorted CD4+, CD8+, or CD8+CD57+ T cells (not recorded which) from PBMCs. The sequence came from a human donor with aplastic anemia. The CDR3 loop is CASSLAGREGHGYTF. The DNA of the CDR3 is TGTGCCAGCAGCTTAGCCGGCAGGGAAGGACATGGCTACACCTTC.